This T cell receptor beta chain was identified in a study of CD8 T cells in Susac syndrome. It was with random hexamers that about 0.45 to 1 ug RNA was reverse transcribed. TCRdb reanalysed the immunoSEQ multiplex PCR reads using MiXCR and keeps one entry per CDR3 protein. Here the sample spans roughly 150,000 distinct CDR3 sequences, nearly 97% being singletons. In germline, CDR1 is MNHEY, CDR2 SVGAGI. The CDR3 is made up of 13 amino acids. V lost 4 bases to trimming and J lost 4 bases, with 11 bases between them. Negative isolation was used for CD8+ and CD4+ T cells, and FACS enrichment was applied to TEMRA cells.

The chain combines TRBV6-5 with TRBJ2-7, with a possible D match to TRBD1 (6 bases). Sequencing was carried out using CD8+ T cells from PBMCs. This clonotype was obtained from a human donor with multiple sclerosis. For the CDR3, the DNA is TGTGCCAGCAGTTCCCGGACAGAATACGAGCAGTACTTC. It translates to CASSSRTEYEQYF.